The 23 T cell receptor beta chains below come from one sample, sequenced in a study of regulatory T cells in long-lasting Graves disease. With iRepertoire HTBI primers and Arm-PCR of CDR3 regions, TCR beta libraries were built. TCRdb re-analysed the multiplex PCR reads in MiXCR, keeping a single row per CDR3 protein. The table shows approximately 230,000 distinct CDR3 sequences, with about 17% occurring only once. The time point was: newly diagnosed GD, antithyroid drugs for less than 3 months. The TCR library was made from RNA that had been extracted from PBMCs in TRIzol. The specimen was peripheral blood mononuclear cells (PBMCs), collected at new diagnosis, from a patient treated with antithyroid drugs. These receptors all stem from a female donor with Graves disease.

This clonotype showed up many times. CDR3 in amino acids: CASLAGGEETQYF. CDR3 sequence (DNA): TGTGCCAGTTTAGCGGGAGGAGAAGAGACCCAGTACTTC. The chain combines TRBV2 with TRBJ2-5; 10 bases are shared with TRBD2. This CDR3 is built from 13 residues. Losses at the gene ends were 9 bases for V and 3 bases for J; bases not matched to a gene: 4. Germline values: CDR1 SNHLY, CDR2 FYNNEI.

This clonotype has at least ten counts. This chain connects TRBV12-3 or TRBV12-4 to TRBJ1-2; maybe TRBD1 (5 bases). There are 13 residues in the CDR3. Trimming took off 6 bases at V and 4 bases at J, with 12 bases between the two ends. The CDR3 protein is CASSPTGFYGYTF. The DNA for the CDR3 is TGTGCCAGCAGCCCCACAGGTTTCTATGGCTACACCTTC.

This clonotype was recorded at least ten times. This chain connects TRBV30 to TRBJ1-1; D possibly corresponds to TRBD1 (5 bases). The germline CDR1 and CDR2 sequences are GTSNPN and SVGIG (reference sequence). The CDR3 runs 13 residues. V was cut by 4 bases and J by 7 bases, with 16 bases left in between. The CDR3 DNA follows: TGTGCCTGGAAACTACATGGGGGGGATGAAGCTTTCTTT. The encoded protein is CAWKLHGGDEAFF.

With regard to this clonotype: A far larger clone is one nucleotide away, so this likely arose from a read error. This chain uses TRBV29-1 with TRBJ2-3, with D perhaps matching TRBD1 (6 bases). The DNA end is more similar to TRBJ2-1, so the J call may be wrong. CDR3 size: 17 residues. Germline CDR1 and CDR2: SQVTM and ANQGSEA. The CDR3 bases are TGCAGCGTTGACAAGAACTCAGGGGTCTCTGAAAACAATGAGCAGTTCTTC. Translating gives CSVDKNSGVSENNEQFF.

The chain combines TRBV9 with TRBJ2-1, with TRBD1 matching 8 bases. Germline assignment: CDR1 SGDLS and CDR2 YYNGEE. The V and J ends lost 2 bases and 5 bases, in that order; junction bases with no gene match: 6. This CDR3 is 15 amino acids long. In DNA, the CDR3 is TGTGCCAGCAGCGTTGGCAGGGGGCTACACAATGAGCAGTTCTTC. It is translated as CASSVGRGLHNEQFF.

This clonotype has ten or more counts. The chain links TRBV20-1 to TRBJ2-3; the match to TRBD2 covers 7 bases. The CDR3 spans 14 residues. The ends lost 6 bases at V and 0 bases at J; junction bases unmatched: 6. CDR1 is DFQATT, CDR2 SNEGSKA, per germline (reference sequence). The CDR3 DNA is TGCAGTGCAAAATACGGGAGGAGCACAGATACGCAGTATTTT. Residues: CSAKYGRSTDTQYF.

This clonotype was counted many times. The CDR3 nucleotides read TGTGCCAGCAGCGCGGGACTAGCGTTTTCCGGGGAGCTGTTTTTT. Residues: CASSAGLAFSGELFF. The chain is built from TRBV7-9 and TRBJ2-2, with 10 bases identical to TRBD2. The CDR3 has 15 residues. CDR1 is SEHNR and CDR2 is FQNEAQ in the germline V gene (reference sequence). V lost 5 bases, J lost 6 bases, and 6 bases stayed unmatched.

The chain carries TRBV19 and TRBJ1-2; TRBD1 matches at 11 bases. V lost 6 bases to trimming and J lost 3 bases; unmatched junction nucleotides: 6. The CDR3 sequence is 15 residues long. Per the germline V gene, CDR1 is LNHDA and CDR2 is SQIVND (reference sequence). The DNA of the CDR3 is TGTGCCAGTAGCCTGGGACAGGGGGTTTACTATGGCTACACCTTC. Amino acid sequence: CASSLGQGVYYGYTF.

This clonotype has at least ten counts. The J gene is TRBJ1-1, the V gene TRBV3-1; D remains unclear. Trimming pared 3 bases from V and 1 base from J, leaving 6 bases between. The CDR3 totals 13 residues. Germline V gene data show CDR1 as LGHDT and CDR2 as YNNKEL (reference sequence). The CDR3 DNA follows: TGTGCCAGCAGCCACCGGCGGAACACTGAAGCTTTCTTT. This sequence encodes CASSHRRNTEAFF.

This clonotype was seen many times. V usage is TRBV20-1 and J usage is TRBJ2-1; D is possibly TRBD2 (6 bases). The CDR3 extends over 15 amino acids. The germline gives CDR1 DFQATT, CDR2 SNEGSKA (reference sequence). V was pared by 4 bases and J by 6 bases, with 19 bases between. CDR3 in DNA: TGCAGTGCTACCTCGGCCCGCTCCGGGGGCAATGAGCAGTTCTTC. It encodes CSATSARSGGNEQFF.

The V call is TRBV5-1, the J call TRBJ2-1, with D possibly matching TRBD2 (5 bases). Germline lookup yields CDR1 SGHRS and CDR2 YFSETQ. CDR3 length equals 13 residues. The ends were cut back, 3 bases at V and 4 bases at J, with 8 bases in the middle. CDR3 nucleotide sequence: TGCGCCAGCAGCTCGCCGGGGTACAATGAGCAGTTCTTC. Translating it yields CASSSPGYNEQFF.

This clonotype was found many times. The chain recombines TRBV19 with TRBJ1-2; TRBD1 matches at 9 bases. Germline trimming cut 5 bases from V and 4 bases from J; bases unmatched to any gene: 8. The CDR3 covers 15 residues. Germline CDR1 and CDR2: LNHDA and SQIVND (reference sequence). In nucleotides, the CDR3 is TGTGCCAGTAGTTTCCCCGGACAGGGGACCTATGGCTACACCTTC. It encodes CASSFPGQGTYGYTF.

This clonotype was counted a few times. The chain is built from TRBV7-3 and TRBJ2-5; D is undetermined. V dropped 0 bases and J dropped 5 bases, with 7 bases sitting between them. The CDR3 runs 13 residues. CDR1 is SGHTA and CDR2 is FQGTGA in the germline V gene. CDR3 in DNA: TGTGCCAGCAGCTTAACGACGTTCGAGACCCAGTACTTC. Translating it yields CASSLTTFETQYF. The full variable domain, its missing parts supplied by reference TRBV7-3 and TRBJ2-5, is GAGVSQTPSNKVTEKGKYVELRCDPISGHTALYWYRQSLGQGPEFLIYFQGTGAADDSGLPNDRFFAVRPEGSVSTLKIQRTERGDSAVYLCASSLTTFETQYFGPGTRLLVL.

The sample holds many counts of this clonotype. The rearrangement joins TRBV11-2 to TRBJ1-2, with no clear D. V gave up 7 bases and J gave up 7 bases, with 13 bases separating them. The CDR3 runs 12 residues. Germline V CDR1 and CDR2: SGHAT, FQNNGV. The DNA of the CDR3 is TGTGCCAGCACCACCGGGAGCGGTGGCTACACCTTC. Translation: CASTTGSGGYTF.

The chain combines TRBV29-1 with TRBJ2-5, with TRBD1 matching over 12 bases. There are 14 residues in the CDR3. The V and J ends lost 7 bases and 5 bases, in that order; junction bases with no gene match: 8. Germline V lookup: CDR1 SQVTM, CDR2 ANQGSEA. CDR3 region: CSAGTGGAGETQYF. The CDR3, as DNA: TGCAGCGCCGGGACAGGGGGCGCGGGGGAGACCCAGTACTTC.

This clonotype appeared many times. The V and J genes are TRBV20-1 and TRBJ1-1; perhaps TRBD1 as D (5 bases). CDR1 is DFQATT and CDR2 is SNEGSKA in the germline V gene (reference sequence). Trimming stripped 5 bases from V and 6 bases from J, with 10 bases between. The CDR3 has 11 amino acids. CDR3 loop: CSAPLGPEAFF. For the CDR3, the DNA is TGCAGTGCTCCTCTGGGACCTGAAGCTTTCTTT.

This clonotype was observed at least ten times. V and J are TRBV27 and TRBJ1-6; no clear D. V was shortened by 6 bases and J by 6 bases, with 9 bases between the two germline ends. Germline V gives CDR1 MNHEY, CDR2 SMNVEV (reference sequence). The CDR3 loop spans 13 amino acids. CDR3 residues: CASSDLVNSPLHF. As DNA, the CDR3 is TGTGCCAGCAGCGACCTTGTTAATTCACCCCTCCACTTT.

This clonotype was seen many times. The chain has TRBV5-5 and TRBJ2-7, with D possibly being TRBD1 or TRBD2 (5 bases each). V lost 1 base to trimming and J lost 2 bases, with 13 bases between them. Germline assignment: CDR1 SGHKS and CDR2 YYEKEE (reference sequence). There are 15 residues in the CDR3. As DNA, the CDR3 is TGTGCCAGCAGCTTGCTGGGACGGTCTACCTACGAGCAGTACTTC. This codes for CASSLLGRSTYEQYF.

This clonotype appeared many times. The chain is built from TRBV28 and TRBJ2-7; D unresolved. V lost 3 bases, J lost 4 bases, and 10 bases lay in between. The CDR3 is 13 residues long. In germline, CDR1 is MDHEN, CDR2 SYDVKM. CDR3 DNA: TGTGCCAGCAGTTTTAGCAGGACGTACGAGCAGTACTTC. Its protein is CASSFSRTYEQYF.

Concerning this clonotype itself: A much larger clonotype is one base distant, so this may be a read error. The V gene is TRBV6-1, the J gene TRBJ2-7, with TRBD2 identical over 13 bases. The CDR3 runs to 15 residues. Per the germline V gene, CDR1 is MNHNS and CDR2 is SASEGT. CDR3 loop: CAISERTSGSYEQYF. The CDR3 coding sequence is TGTGCCATCAGTGAACGGACTAGCGGGAGTTACGAGCAGTACTTC.

This clonotype has a count of ten or more. A read error may be the cause here, since a much bigger clone is one base away. The chain employs TRBV15 and TRBJ2-1; TRBD2 agrees at 8 bases. V shed 4 bases and J 8 bases; nucleotides not matched to a gene: 13. This CDR3 spans 16 amino acids. Germline lookup yields CDR1 LNHNV and CDR2 YYDKDF (reference sequence). The CDR3 spells CATSIISSGPHHEQFF. Here the CDR3 DNA reads TGTGCCACCAGCATTATTTCTAGCGGGCCGCACCATGAGCAGTTCTTC. Looking up the rest from reference TRBV15 and TRBJ2-1 gives the full variable domain: DAMVIQNPRYQVTQFGKPVTLSCSQTLNHNVMYWYQQKSSQAPKLLFHYYDKDFNNEADTPDNFQSRRPNTSFCFLDIRSPGLGDTAMYLCATSIISSGPHHEQFFGPGTRLTVL.

V usage is TRBV6-1 and J usage is TRBJ2-2, with TRBD1 matching 8 bases. Germline V lookup: CDR1 MNHNS, CDR2 SASEGT. V was clipped by 0 bases and J by 0 bases; unmatched bases: 9. The CDR3 is 19 amino acids. In nucleotides, the CDR3 is TGTGCCAGCAGTGAAGCTCCGCAGGGGGCGATTTCGAACACCGGGGAGCTGTTTTTT. It encodes CASSEAPQGAISNTGELFF.

This clonotype was picked up many times. V usage is TRBV19 and J usage is TRBJ1-1; D is possibly TRBD1 (6 bases). Trimming took off 3 bases at V and 1 base at J, with 12 bases between the two ends. Germline CDR1 is LNHDA and CDR2 is SQIVND (reference sequence). This CDR3 has 15 residues. CDR3 DNA: TGTGCCAGTAGTATGAGGGGGATACAGAACACTGAAGCTTTCTTT. Translating it yields CASSMRGIQNTEAFF. Drawing the rest from reference TRBV19 and TRBJ1-1, the complete variable domain is DGGITQSPKYLFRKEGQNVTLSCEQNLNHDAMYWYRQDPGQGLRLIYYSQIVNDFQKGDIAEGYSVSREKKESFPLTVTSAQKNPTAFYLCASSMRGIQNTEAFFGQGTRLTVV.